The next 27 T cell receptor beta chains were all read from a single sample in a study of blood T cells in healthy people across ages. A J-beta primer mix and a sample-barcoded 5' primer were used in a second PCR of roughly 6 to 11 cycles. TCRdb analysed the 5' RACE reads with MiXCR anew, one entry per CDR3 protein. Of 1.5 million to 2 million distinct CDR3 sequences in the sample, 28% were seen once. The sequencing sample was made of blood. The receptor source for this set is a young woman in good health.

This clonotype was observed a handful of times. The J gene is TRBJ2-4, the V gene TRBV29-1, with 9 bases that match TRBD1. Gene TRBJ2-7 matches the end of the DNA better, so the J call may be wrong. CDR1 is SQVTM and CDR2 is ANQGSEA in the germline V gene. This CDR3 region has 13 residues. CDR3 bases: TGCAGCGTTGACACAGGGGGCAGGGACGAGCAGTACTTC. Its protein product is CSVDTGGRDEQYF.

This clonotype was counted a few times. The CDR3: CASSLRGGLGNEQFF. The CDR3 DNA sequence: TGTGCCAGCAGCTTGCGGGGGGGCCTGGGGAATGAGCAGTTCTTC. The chain joins TRBV7-2 to TRBJ2-1, with 9 nucleotides matching TRBD2. CDR1 and CDR2 (germline): SGHTA, FQGNSA. This CDR3 contains 15 residues. Germline trimming cut 3 bases from V and 7 bases from J; bases unmatched to any gene: 7.

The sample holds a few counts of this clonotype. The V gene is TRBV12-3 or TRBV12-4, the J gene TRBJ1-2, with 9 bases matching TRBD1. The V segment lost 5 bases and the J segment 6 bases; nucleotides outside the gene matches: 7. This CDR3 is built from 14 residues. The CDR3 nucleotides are TGTGCCAGCAGTCCTACAGGGGGCTCGGATGGCTACACCTTC. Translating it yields CASSPTGGSDGYTF.

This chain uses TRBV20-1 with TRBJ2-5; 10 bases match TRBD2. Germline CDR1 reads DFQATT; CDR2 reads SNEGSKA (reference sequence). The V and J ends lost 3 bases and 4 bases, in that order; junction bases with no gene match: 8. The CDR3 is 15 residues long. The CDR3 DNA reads TGCAGTGCTAGGACGAGCGGGGGGGGTCGAGAGACCCAGTACTTC. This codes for CSARTSGGGRETQYF.

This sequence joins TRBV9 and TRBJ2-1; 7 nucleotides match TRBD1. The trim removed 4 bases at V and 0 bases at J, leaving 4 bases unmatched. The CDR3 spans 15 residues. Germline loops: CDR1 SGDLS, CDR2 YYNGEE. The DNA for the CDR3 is TGTGCCAGCAGCCAGGGGGTACCCTCCTACAATGAGCAGTTCTTC. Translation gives CASSQGVPSYNEQFF.

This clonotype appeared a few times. As DNA, the CDR3 is TGTGCCAGCAGCCCCTCGGGACAGGGGGGAGAAAAACTGTTTTTT. Protein: CASSPSGQGGEKLFF. The chain recombines TRBV7-9 with TRBJ1-4; the match to TRBD1 covers 11 bases. Germline V gene data show CDR1 as SEHNR and CDR2 as FQNEAQ (reference sequence). There are 15 residues in the CDR3. The J segment lost 8 bases and the V segment lost 5 bases, leaving 7 bases of the junction unmatched.

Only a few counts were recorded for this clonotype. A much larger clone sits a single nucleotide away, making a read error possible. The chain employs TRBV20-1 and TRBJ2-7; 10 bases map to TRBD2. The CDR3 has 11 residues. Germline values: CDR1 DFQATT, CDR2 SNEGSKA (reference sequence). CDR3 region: CRAQRGGEQYF. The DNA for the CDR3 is TGCAGGGCCCAGCGGGGGGGAGAGCAGTACTTC.

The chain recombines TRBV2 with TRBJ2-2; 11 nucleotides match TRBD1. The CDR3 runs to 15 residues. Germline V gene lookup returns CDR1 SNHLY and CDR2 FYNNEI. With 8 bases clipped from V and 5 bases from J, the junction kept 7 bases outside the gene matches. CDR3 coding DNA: TGTGCCAGCTCCAACAGGGACAGGGGGACCGGGGAGCTGTTTTTT. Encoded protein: CASSNRDRGTGELFF.

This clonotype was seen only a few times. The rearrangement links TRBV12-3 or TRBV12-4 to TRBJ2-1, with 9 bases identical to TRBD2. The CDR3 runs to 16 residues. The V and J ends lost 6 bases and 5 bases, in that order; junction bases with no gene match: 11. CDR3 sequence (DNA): TGTGCCAGCAGCCGATCCGGGACTAGCTTCAACAATGAGCAGTTCTTC. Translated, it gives CASSRSGTSFNNEQFF.

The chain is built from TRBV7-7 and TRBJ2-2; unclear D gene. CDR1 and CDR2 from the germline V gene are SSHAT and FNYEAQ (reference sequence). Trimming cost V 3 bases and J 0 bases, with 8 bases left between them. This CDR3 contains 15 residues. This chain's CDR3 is CASSLETANTGELFF. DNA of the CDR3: TGTGCCAGCAGCTTGGAGACTGCGAACACCGGGGAGCTGTTTTTT.

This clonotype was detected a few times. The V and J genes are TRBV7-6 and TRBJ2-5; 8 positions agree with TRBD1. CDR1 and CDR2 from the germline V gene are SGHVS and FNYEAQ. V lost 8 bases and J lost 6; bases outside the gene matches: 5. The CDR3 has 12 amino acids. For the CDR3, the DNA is TGTGCCAGCCCGACAGGGGAAAAGACCCAGTACTTC. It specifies CASPTGEKTQYF.

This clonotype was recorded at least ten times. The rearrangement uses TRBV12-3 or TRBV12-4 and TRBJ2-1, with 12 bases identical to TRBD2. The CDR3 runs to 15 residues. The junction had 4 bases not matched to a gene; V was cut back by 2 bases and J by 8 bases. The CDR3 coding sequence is TGTGCCAGCAGTTTAAGACTAGCGGGGGTAGATGAGCAGTTCTTC. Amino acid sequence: CASSLRLAGVDEQFF.

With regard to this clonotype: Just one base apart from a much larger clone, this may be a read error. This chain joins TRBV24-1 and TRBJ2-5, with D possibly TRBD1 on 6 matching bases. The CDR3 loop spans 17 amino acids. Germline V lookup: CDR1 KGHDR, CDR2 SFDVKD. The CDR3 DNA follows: TGTGCCATCAGTGATTTCGGGACATCGGTATCTCAAGAGACCCAGTACTTC. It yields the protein CAISDFGTSVSQETQYF.

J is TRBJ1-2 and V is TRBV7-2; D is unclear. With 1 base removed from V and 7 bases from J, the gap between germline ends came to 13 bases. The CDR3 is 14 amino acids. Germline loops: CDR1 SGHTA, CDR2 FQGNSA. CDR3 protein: CASSLGGSGTGYTF. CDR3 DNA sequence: TGTGCCAGCAGCTTAGGTGGTTCAGGAACTGGCTACACCTTC.

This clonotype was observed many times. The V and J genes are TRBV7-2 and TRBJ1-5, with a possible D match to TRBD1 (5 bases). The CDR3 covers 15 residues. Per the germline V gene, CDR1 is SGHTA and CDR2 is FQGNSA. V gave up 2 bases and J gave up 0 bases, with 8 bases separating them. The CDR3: CASSLTTGSNQPQHF. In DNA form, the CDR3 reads TGTGCCAGCAGCTTAACCACAGGTAGCAATCAGCCCCAGCATTTT.

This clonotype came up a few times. CDR3 sequence reads: CASSYSIAGLQETQYF. The CDR3 DNA reads as TGTGCCAGCAGTTACTCGATAGCGGGGCTCCAAGAGACCCAGTACTTC. The chain uses TRBV6-6 and TRBJ2-5, with TRBD2 matching over 8 bases. Germline CDR1 reads MNHNY; CDR2 reads SVGAGI (reference sequence). Unmatched junction bases numbered 4, after V lost 0 bases and J lost 1 base. This CDR3 spans 16 amino acids.

CDR3 sequence: CATSDPDRAEAFF. CDR3 bases: TGTGCCACCAGTGATCCGGACAGGGCCGAAGCTTTCTTT. The chain couples TRBV24-1 to TRBJ1-1; 8 nucleotides agree with TRBD1. The CDR3 extends over 13 amino acids. Germline-derived CDR1 and CDR2 are KGHDR and SFDVKD. The V gene end was trimmed by 3 bases and the J gene end by 8 bases; junction bases not matched to a gene: 4.

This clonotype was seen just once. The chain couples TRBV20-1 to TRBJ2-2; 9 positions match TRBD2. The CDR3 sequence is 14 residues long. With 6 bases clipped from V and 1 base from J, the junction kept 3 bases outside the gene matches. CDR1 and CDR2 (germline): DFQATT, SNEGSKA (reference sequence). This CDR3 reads CSAVAGENTGELFF. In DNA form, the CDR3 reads TGCAGTGCGGTAGCGGGAGAGAACACCGGGGAGCTGTTTTTT.

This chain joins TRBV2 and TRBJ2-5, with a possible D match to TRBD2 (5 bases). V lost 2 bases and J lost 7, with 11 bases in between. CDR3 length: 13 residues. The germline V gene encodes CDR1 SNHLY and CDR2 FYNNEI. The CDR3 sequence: CASSEREKGTQYF. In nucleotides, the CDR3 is TGTGCCAGCAGTGAACGGGAAAAGGGGACCCAGTACTTC.

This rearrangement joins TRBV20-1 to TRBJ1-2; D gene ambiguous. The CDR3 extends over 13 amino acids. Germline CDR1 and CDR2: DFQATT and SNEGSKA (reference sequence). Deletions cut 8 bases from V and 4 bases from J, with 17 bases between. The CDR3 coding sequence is TGCAGTTCCAGAACCTCAGGAGTCTATGGCTACACCTTC. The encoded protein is CSSRTSGVYGYTF.

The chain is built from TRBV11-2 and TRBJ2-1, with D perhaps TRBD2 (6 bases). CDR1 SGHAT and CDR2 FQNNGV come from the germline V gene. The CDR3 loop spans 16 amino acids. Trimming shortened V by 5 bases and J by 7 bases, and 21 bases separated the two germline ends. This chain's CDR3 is CASSPIETRRRNEQFF. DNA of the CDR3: TGTGCCAGCAGCCCAATTGAGACTAGGCGCCGGAATGAGCAGTTCTTC.

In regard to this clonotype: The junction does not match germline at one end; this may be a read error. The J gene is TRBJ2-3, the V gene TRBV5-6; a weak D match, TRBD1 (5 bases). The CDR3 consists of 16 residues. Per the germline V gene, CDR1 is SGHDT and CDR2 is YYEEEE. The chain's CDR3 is CANSFTPDKFTDSQYF. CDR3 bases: TGTGCCAACAGCTTTACTCCGGACAAGTTCACAGATTCGCAGTATTTT.

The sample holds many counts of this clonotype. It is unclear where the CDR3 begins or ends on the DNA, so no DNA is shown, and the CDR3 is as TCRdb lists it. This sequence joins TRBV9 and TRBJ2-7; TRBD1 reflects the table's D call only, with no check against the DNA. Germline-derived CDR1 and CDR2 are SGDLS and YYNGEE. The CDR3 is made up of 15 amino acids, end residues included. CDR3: CASSVGPGETYEQYF.

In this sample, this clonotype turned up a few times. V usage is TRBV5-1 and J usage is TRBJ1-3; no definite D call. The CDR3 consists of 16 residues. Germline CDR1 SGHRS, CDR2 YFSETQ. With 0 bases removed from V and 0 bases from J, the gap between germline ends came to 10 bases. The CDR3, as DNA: TGCGCCAGCAGCTTGGAAGACCCCCGCTCTGGAAACACCATATATTTT. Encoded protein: CASSLEDPRSGNTIYF.

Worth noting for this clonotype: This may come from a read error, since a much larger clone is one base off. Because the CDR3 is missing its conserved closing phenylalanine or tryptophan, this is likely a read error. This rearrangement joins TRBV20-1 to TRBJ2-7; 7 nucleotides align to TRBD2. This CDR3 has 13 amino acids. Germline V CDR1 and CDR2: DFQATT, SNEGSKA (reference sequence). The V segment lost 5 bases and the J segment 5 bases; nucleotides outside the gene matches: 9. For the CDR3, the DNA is TGCAGTGCTGAGGGCGGGAGTGGGAACGAGCAGTACCTC. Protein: CSAEGGSGNEQYL.

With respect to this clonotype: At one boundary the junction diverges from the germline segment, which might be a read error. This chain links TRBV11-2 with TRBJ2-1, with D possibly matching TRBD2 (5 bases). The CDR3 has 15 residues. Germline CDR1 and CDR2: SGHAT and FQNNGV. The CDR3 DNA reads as TGTGTCAGCATGGGCGACGGGGTATCCTACAATGAGCAGTTCTTC. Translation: CVSMGDGVSYNEQFF.

CDR3 residues: CSAAGTGEKLFF. CDR3 nucleotide sequence: TGCAGTGCTGCCGGGACAGGTGAAAAACTGTTTTTT. The genes are TRBV20-1 and TRBJ1-4, with 8 bases aligning to TRBD1. Germline lookup yields CDR1 DFQATT and CDR2 SNEGSKA (reference sequence). V shed 5 bases and J 7 bases; nucleotides not matched to a gene: 3. The CDR3 extends over 12 amino acids.